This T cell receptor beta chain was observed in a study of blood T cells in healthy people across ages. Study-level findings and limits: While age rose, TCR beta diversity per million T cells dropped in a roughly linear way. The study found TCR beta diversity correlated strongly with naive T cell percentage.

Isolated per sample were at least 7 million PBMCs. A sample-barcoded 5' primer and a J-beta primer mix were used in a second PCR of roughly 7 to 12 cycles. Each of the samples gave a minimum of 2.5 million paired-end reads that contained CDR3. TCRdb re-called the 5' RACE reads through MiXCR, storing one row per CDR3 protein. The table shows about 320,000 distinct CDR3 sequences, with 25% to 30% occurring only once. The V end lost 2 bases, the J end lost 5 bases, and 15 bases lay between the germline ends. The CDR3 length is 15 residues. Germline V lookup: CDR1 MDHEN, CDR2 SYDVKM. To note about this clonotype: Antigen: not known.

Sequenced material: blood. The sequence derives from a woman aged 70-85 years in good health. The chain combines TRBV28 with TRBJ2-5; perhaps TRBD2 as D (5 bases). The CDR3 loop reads CASSLARGSGETQYF. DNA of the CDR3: TGTGCCAGCAGTTTAGCCCGGGGATCGGGGGAGACCCAGTACTTC.